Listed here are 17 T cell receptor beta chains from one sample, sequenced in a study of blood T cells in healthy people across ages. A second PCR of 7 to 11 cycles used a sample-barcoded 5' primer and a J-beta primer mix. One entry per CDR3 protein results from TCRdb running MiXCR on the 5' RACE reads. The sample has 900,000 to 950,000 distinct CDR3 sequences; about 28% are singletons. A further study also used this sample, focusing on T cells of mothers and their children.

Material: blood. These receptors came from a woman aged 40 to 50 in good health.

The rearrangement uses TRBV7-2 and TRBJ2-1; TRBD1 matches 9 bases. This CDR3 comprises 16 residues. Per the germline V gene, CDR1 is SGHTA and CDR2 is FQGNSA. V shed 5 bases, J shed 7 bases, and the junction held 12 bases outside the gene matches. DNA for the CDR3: TGTGCCAGCAGCCGGCCGGGACAGGGAATTGCGAATGAGCAGTTCTTC. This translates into CASSRPGQGIANEQFF.

The CDR3 DNA is TGTGCCACCAGTGATTTCGGGCTTGGTCAGGGAAGGGCGGCTGAAAAACTGTTTTTT. Protein: CATSDFGLGQGRAAEKLFF. The V call is TRBV24-1, the J call TRBJ1-4; possibly TRBD1 for D (5 bases). The germline V gene encodes CDR1 KGHDR and CDR2 SFDVKD. Trimming pared 1 base from V and 7 bases from J, leaving 24 bases between. This CDR3 comprises 19 residues.

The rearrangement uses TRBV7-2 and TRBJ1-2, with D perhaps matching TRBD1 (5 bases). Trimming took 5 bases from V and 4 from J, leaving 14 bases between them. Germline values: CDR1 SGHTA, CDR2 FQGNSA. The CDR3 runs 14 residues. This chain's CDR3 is CASSQGHQIYGYTF. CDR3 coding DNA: TGTGCCAGCAGCCAAGGACACCAAATCTATGGCTACACCTTC.

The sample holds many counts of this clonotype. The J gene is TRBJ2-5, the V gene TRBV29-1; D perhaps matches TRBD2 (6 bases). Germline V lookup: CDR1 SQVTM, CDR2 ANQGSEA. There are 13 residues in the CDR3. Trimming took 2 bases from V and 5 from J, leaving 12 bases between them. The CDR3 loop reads CSVEFNSGETQYF. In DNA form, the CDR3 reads TGCAGCGTTGAATTCAACAGCGGGGAGACCCAGTACTTC.

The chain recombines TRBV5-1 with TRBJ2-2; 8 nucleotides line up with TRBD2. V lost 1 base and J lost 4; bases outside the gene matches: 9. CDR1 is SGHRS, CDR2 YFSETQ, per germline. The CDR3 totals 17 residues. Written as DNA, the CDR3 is TGCGCCAGCAGCTTGAGTCCGCGGGGGGCTGGCACCGGGGAGCTGTTTTTT. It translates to CASSLSPRGAGTGELFF.

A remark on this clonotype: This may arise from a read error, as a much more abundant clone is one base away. CDR3 coding DNA: TGTGCCAGCGGCAGAGCGGGGGGCGGGGAGACCCAGTACTTC. This sequence encodes CASGRAGGGETQYF. V gene TRBV12-3 or TRBV12-4 combines with J gene TRBJ2-5; 9 nucleotides match TRBD2. The ends lost 8 bases at V and 5 bases at J; junction bases unmatched: 9. There are 14 residues in the CDR3.

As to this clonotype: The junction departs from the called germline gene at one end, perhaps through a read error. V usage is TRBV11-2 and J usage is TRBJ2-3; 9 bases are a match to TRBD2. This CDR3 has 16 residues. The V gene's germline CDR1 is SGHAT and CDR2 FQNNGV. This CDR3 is CAGSLVAGGSTDTQYF. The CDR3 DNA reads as TGTGCCGGCAGCTTAGTGGCGGGGGGGAGCACAGATACGCAGTATTTT.

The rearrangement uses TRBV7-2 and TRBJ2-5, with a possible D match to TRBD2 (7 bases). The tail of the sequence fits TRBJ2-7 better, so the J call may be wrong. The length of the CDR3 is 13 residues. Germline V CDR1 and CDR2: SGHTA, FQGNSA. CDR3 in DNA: TGTGCCAGCACCCAGCCGGGGGGCGGCGAGCAGTACTTC. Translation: CASTQPGGGEQYF.

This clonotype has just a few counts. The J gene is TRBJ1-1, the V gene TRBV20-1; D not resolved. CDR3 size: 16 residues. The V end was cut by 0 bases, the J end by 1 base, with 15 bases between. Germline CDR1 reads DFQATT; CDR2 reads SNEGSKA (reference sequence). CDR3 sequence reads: CSARDSGVGGNTEAFF. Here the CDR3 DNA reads TGCAGTGCTAGAGATTCGGGTGTCGGAGGGAACACTGAAGCTTTCTTT.

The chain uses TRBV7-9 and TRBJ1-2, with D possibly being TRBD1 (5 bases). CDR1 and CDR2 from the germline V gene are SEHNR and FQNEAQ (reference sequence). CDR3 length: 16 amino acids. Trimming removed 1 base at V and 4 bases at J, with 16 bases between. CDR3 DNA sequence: TGTGCCAGCAGCTTAGGACAGCCCGAAACAGCCTATGGCTACACCTTC. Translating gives CASSLGQPETAYGYTF.

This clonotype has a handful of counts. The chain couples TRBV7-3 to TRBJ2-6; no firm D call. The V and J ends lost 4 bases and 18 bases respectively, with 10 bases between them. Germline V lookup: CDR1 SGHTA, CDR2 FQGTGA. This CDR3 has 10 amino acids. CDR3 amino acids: CASSSPIRTF. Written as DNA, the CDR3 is TGTGCCAGCAGCTCCCCTATCAGGACTTTC.

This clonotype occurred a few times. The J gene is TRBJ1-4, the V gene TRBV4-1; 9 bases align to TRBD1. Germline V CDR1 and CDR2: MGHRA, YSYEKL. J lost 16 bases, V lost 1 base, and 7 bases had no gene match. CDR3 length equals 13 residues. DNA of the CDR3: TGCGCCAGCAGCCAAGGGACAGGGGACAGGGAGTTTTTT. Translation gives CASSQGTGDREFF.

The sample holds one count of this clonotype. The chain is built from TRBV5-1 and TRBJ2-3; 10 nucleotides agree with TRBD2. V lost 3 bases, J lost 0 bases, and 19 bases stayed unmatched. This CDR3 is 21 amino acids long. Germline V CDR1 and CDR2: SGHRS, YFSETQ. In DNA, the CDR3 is TGCGCCAGCAGCTCGGGCCCCATTCGGTCTAGCGGGAGAACTAGCACAGATACGCAGTATTTT. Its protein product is CASSSGPIRSSGRTSTDTQYF.

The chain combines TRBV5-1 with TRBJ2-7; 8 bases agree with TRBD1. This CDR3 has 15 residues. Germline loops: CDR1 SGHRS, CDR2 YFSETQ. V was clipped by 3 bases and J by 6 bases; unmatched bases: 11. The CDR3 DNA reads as TGCGCCAGCAGCTCCGGGACAGGCCTAATGGGCGAGCAGTACTTC. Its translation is CASSSGTGLMGEQYF.

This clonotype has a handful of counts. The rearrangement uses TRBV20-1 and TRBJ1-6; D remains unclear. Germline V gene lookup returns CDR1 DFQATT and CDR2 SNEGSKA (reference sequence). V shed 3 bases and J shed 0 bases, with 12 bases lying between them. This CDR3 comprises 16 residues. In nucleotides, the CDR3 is TGCAGTGCTAGGGCAGTAGAAAGCTCCTATAATTCACCCCTCCACTTT. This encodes CSARAVESSYNSPLHF.

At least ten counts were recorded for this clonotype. CDR3 region: CASSLTQGKNIQYF. The CDR3, as DNA: TGTGCCAGCAGCTTAACGCAGGGGAAAAACATTCAGTACTTC. This chain connects TRBV11-2 to TRBJ2-4; D possibly corresponds to TRBD1 (6 bases). The CDR3 contains 14 residues. The germline V gene encodes CDR1 SGHAT and CDR2 FQNNGV. The ends were cut back, 2 bases at V and 4 bases at J, with 9 bases in the middle.

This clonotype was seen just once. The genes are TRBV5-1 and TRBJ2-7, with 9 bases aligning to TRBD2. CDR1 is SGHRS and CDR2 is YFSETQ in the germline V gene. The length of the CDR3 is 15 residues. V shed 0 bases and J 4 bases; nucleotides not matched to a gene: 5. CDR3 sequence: CASSLVSSGEYEQYF. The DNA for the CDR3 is TGCGCCAGCAGCTTGGTGTCTAGCGGGGAGTACGAGCAGTACTTC.